What follows are 6 T cell receptor beta chains derived from one specimen sequenced in a study of cytomegalovirus exposure and HLA in healthy donors. Method: immunoSEQ multiplex PCR; TCRdb's copy keeps in-frame clones and lacks some. The top ten clones hold roughly 2.8% of a sample with about 220,000 clones, approximately 86% of them seen once. The specimen sequenced was PBMCs. Every receptor here comes from a young woman in good health and CMV-seronegative.

The gene calls are TRBV9 and TRBJ1-4; 7 bases are a match to TRBD1. Germline V gene sequence: CDR1 SGDLS, CDR2 YYNGEE. V trimming: 2 bases; J trimming: 8 bases; junction bases outside the gene matches: 6. CDR3 length: 14 residues. The CDR3 sequence is CASSVGTVGEKLFF. Here the CDR3 DNA reads TGTGCCAGCAGCGTCGGGACAGTAGGAGAAAAACTGTTTTTT.

The J gene is TRBJ2-1, the V gene TRBV28, with 7 nucleotides matching TRBD2. The CDR3 has 16 amino acids. Germline CDR1 and CDR2: MDHEN and SYDVKM. V dropped 5 bases and J dropped 6; count of bases not matched to a gene: 13. CDR3 nucleotide sequence: TGTGCCAGCAGTAAACCCCGCGGACTAGTCCTCAATGAGCAGTTCTTC. Protein product: CASSKPRGLVLNEQFF.

This chain joins TRBV28 and TRBJ1-2; D is possibly TRBD1 (6 bases). The CDR3 consists of 14 residues. Germline V gene sequence: CDR1 MDHEN, CDR2 SYDVKM. Trimming took off 6 bases at V and 0 bases at J, with 11 bases between the two ends. The CDR3 DNA follows: TGTGCCAGCAGACCACAGGGTCCTAACTATGGCTACACCTTC. It specifies CASRPQGPNYGYTF.

This sequence joins TRBV27 and TRBJ2-5; tentative D call: TRBD1 (6 bases). With the DNA end fitting TRBJ2-7 better, the J assignment may be wrong. CDR1 and CDR2 (germline): MNHEY, SMNVEV (reference sequence). The length of the CDR3 is 13 residues. Here the CDR3 reads CASSWTEHYEQYF. The CDR3 coding sequence is TGTGCCAGCAGTTGGACAGAGCACTACGAGCAGTACTTC.

The genes are TRBV5-1 and TRBJ2-5; a possible D gene is TRBD1 (5 bases). The CDR3 length is 11 residues. Germline CDR1 and CDR2: SGHRS and YFSETQ. V lost 4 bases to trimming and J lost 7 bases, with 8 bases between them. The CDR3: CASSQDTTQYF. CDR3 coding DNA: TGCGCCAGCAGCCAGGACACGACCCAGTACTTC.

The rearrangement uses TRBV5-6 and TRBJ2-3; no clear D gene. The CDR3 covers 14 residues. CDR1 and CDR2 from the germline V gene are SGHDT and YYEEEE. V was cut by 0 bases and J by 6 bases, with 11 bases left in between. CDR3 coding DNA: TGTGCCAGCAGCTTGGCTGATATCGGGGATACGCAGTATTTT. This gives the protein CASSLADIGDTQYF.